This TCR beta chain was captured by sequencing in a study of PD-1 blockade in mismatch repair-deficient tumors. Points from the study as a whole: After pembrolizumab, tumor-resident clones rose rapidly, then generally contracted before radiologic responses.

The J segment lost 4 bases and the V segment lost 4 bases, leaving 12 bases of the junction unmatched. The CDR3 is made up of 17 amino acids. Germline V gives CDR1 SGHRS, CDR2 YFSETQ. Concerning this clone: Its target is not known.

Measured with immunoSEQ multiplex PCR; TCRdb has only the in-frame clones, and not every one. The sample lists about 66,000 clones, 70% to 85% seen once, with about 5% in the top ten. The material was peripheral blood, obtained 2 weeks after starting pembrolizumab. V usage is TRBV5-1 and J usage is TRBJ2-2; 8 positions agree with TRBD1. This TCR was sampled from an adult with mismatch repair-deficient cancer. The CDR3 sequence is CASSPTTTGVVTGELFF. The CDR3 coding sequence is TGCGCCAGCAGCCCAACTACGACAGGGGTGGTCACCGGGGAGCTGTTTTTT.